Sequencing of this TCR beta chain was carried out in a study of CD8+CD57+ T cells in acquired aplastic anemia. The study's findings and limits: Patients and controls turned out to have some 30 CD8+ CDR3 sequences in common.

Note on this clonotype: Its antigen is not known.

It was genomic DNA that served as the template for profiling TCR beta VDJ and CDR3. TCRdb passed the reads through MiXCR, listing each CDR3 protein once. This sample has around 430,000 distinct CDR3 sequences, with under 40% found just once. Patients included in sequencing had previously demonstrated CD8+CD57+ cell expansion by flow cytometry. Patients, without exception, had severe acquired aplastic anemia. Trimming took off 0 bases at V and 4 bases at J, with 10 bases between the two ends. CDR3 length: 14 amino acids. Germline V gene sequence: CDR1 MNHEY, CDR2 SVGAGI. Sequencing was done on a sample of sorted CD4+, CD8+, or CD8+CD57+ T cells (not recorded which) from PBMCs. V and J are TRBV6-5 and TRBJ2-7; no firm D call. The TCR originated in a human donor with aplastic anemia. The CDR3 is CASSYSLAIYEQYF. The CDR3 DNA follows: TGTGCCAGCAGTTACTCTCTCGCAATATACGAGCAGTACTTC.